Listed below are T cell receptor beta chains from one sample, sequenced in a study of blood T cell repertoires in COVID-19. Measured with immunoSEQ multiplex PCR; TCRdb has only the in-frame clones, and not every one. The data show 35,000 to 45,000 clones, with roughly 90% seen just once and around 35% held by the top ten. Sequenced sample: peripheral blood. The receptors come from a man between 65 and 85 years old with active COVID-19. CDR3s leave out the opening cysteine and the closing phenylalanine or tryptophan. A D gene is named only where the DNA matches it firmly. Part of the rows lack a size; the others show once, few, many or a class for expanded clones.

>NA|TRBD1|TRBJ2-7|TRBV7-2
ASSFQGAREYEQY
>NA|TRBD1|TRBJ2-7|TRBV5-5
ASSPTGTASYEQY
>NA|TRBD1|TRBJ2-5|TRBV19
ASTRQGAPQETQY
>NA|NA|TRBJ1-2|TRBV5-1
ASSFSTGNYGYT
>few|TRBD1|TRBJ1-5|TRBV4-2
ASSQGQGQPQH
>NA|NA|TRBJ1-2|TRBV10-3
AISAAGAGYT
>NA|NA|TRBJ2-1|TRBV10-1
ASSGRTVNEQF
>NA|TRBD1|TRBJ2-4|TRBV15
ATSEGQGSTAKNIQY
>few|NA|TRBJ1-5|TRBV24-1
ATQGFEYQPQH
>NA|TRBD1|TRBJ2-1|TRBV4-1
ASSHVPGQAFNEQF
>NA|NA|TRBJ2-5|TRBV28
ASSLNRELQETQY
>NA|NA|TRBJ1-4|TRBV3-1/TRBV3-2
ASSQVRAGNEKLF
>NA|NA|TRBJ1-1|TRBV5-1
ASSLAGGSGRTEAF
>NA|NA|TRBJ2-6|TRBV2
ASSGGQSSGANVLT
>few|NA|TRBJ2-7|TRBV19
ASSIVLSYEQY
>NA|TRBD1|TRBJ2-6|TRBV5-6
ASSRRPGQGRANVLT
>NA|TRBD2|TRBJ2-2|TRBV24-1
ATSDKPGLAGKTTGELF
>NA|NA|TRBJ1-1|TRBV18
ASSRDSADTEAF
>NA|TRBD2|TRBJ2-1|TRBV19
ASKRGVSYNEQF
>NA|NA|TRBJ2-7|TRBV6-1
ASSELADLFHEQY
>NA|TRBD1|TRBJ2-6|TRBV3-1/TRBV3-2
ASSPLQGAGGANVLT
>NA|NA|TRBJ1-4|TRBV27
ASSSPGTNEKLF
>NA|TRBD1|TRBJ2-5|TRBV7-2
ASSLGGGQGWETQY
>once|NA|TRBJ1-6|TRBV6-4
ASGPREPNSPLH
>NA|NA|TRBJ1-4|TRBV30
AWSDSSATNEKLF
>NA|NA|TRBJ2-7|TRBV7-2
ASSTRGNYEQY
>NA|TRBD1|TRBJ2-1|TRBV18
ASSPRGGGSYNEQF
>once|TRBD1|TRBJ2-5|TRBV5-4
ASSWDRVLETQY
>once|NA|TRBJ2-7|TRBV10-3
AISGPSSYEQY
>NA|TRBD1|TRBJ2-7|TRBV6-5
ASSYAGTGEQY
>NA|TRBD2|TRBJ2-1|TRBV7-6
ASSVGTSGMSEQF
>NA|TRBD1|TRBJ1-1|TRBV7-2
ASSLVAGGRSEAF
>NA|NA|TRBJ2-7|TRBV14
ASSQSRQRSSYEQY
>few|NA|TRBJ1-1|TRBV4-3
ASSQRRYTEAF
>NA|NA|TRBJ1-2|TRBV20-1
SASLLAQGGYGYT
>NA|NA|TRBJ1-2|TRBV24-1
ATSADRNYGYT
>NA|TRBD1|TRBJ1-1|TRBV7-9
ASSLRDRLGWNTEAF
>once|NA|TRBJ2-7|TRBV6-2/TRBV6-3
ASSGRGYEQY
>NA|NA|TRBJ1-5|TRBV19
ASSISSNQPQH
>few|TRBD2|TRBJ2-1|TRBV11-1
ASSLVPGGLYNEQF